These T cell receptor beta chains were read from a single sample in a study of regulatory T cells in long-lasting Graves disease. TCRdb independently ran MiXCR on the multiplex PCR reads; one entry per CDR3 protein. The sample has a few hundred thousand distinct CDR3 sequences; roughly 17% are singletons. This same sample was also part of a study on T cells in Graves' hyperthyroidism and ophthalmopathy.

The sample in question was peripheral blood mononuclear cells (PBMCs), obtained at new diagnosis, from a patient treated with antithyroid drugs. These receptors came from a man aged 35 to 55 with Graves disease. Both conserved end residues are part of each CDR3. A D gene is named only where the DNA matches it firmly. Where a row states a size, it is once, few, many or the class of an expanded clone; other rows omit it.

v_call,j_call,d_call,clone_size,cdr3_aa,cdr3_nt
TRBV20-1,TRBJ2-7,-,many,CSARRGGYEQYF,TGCAGTGCTCGAAGGGGGGGCTACGAGCAGTACTTC
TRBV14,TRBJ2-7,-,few,CASSPRGRVNYEQYF,TGTGCCAGCAGCCCCAGGGGAAGGGTGAACTACGAGCAGTACTTC
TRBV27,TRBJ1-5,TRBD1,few,CASMDRGIYSNQPQHF,TGTGCCAGTATGGACAGGGGAATTTATAGCAATCAGCCCCAGCATTTT
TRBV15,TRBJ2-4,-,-,CATSEGGSAKNIQYF,TGTGCCACCAGCGAGGGGGGGTCAGCCAAAAACATTCAGTACTTC
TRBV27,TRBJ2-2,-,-,CASSLGQGLRMNTGELFF,TGTGCCAGTAGTTTGGGGCAGGGGCTCAGAATGAACACCGGGGAGCTGTTTTTT
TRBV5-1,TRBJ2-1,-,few,CASRQVGSYNEQFF,TGCGCCAGCAGACAGGTTGGCTCCTACAATGAGCAGTTCTTC
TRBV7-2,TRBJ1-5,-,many,CASSLDMAVGSQPQHF,TGTGCCAGCAGCTTAGATATGGCGGTGGGTAGTCAGCCCCAGCATTTT
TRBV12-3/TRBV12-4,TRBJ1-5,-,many,CASSLGWSNQPQHF,TGTGCCAGCAGCTTAGGGTGGTCTAATCAGCCCCAGCATTTT
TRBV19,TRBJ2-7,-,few,CASSRLDTYEQYF,TGTGCCAGTAGTCGACTAGATACCTACGAGCAGTACTTC
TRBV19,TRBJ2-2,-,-,CASSYNLRSTGELFF,TGTGCCAGTAGCTACAACCTCAGGAGTACCGGGGAGCTGTTTTTT
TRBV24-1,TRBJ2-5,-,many,CATSDLSGNQETQYF,TGTGCCACCAGTGATTTGTCGGGGAATCAAGAGACCCAGTACTTC
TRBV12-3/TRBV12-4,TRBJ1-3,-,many,CASSLALRNTIYF,TGTGCCAGCAGTTTAGCGCTTCGGAACACCATATATTTT
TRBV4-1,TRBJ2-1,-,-,CASSQATILLIYNEQFF,TGCGCCAGCAGCCAGGCTACTATCCTTTTGATCTACAATGAGCAGTTCTTC
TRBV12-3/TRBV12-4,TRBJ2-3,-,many,CASSLASHDTQYF,TGTGCCAGCAGTTTAGCCTCGCATGATACGCAGTATTTT
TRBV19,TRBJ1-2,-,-,CASSYREISGYTF,TGTGCCAGTAGTTACAGGGAGATATCGGGCTACACCTTC
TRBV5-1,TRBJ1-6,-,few,CASTYFGGENSPLHF,TGCGCCAGCACCTATTTTGGGGGTGAGAATTCACCCCTCCACTTT
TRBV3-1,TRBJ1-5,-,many,CASSSQRGQPQHF,TGTGCCAGCAGTTCACAGAGGGGTCAGCCCCAGCATTTT
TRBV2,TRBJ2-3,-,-,CASSAHDTQYF,TGTGCCAGCAGTGCCCACGATACGCAGTATTTT
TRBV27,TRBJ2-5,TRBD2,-,CASSCRGGDKTISLETQYF,TGTGCCAGCAGTTGCCGCGGGGGGGACAAGACCATTAGTTTGGAGACCCAGTACTTC
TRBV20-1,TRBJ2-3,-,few,CSASARGKISTDTQYF,TGCAGTGCTAGTGCCCGGGGGAAGATTAGCACAGATACGCAGTATTTT
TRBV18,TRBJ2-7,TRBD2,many,CASSERGLGGEQYF,TGTGCCAGCTCCGAGCGGGGTCTAGGCGGCGAGCAGTACTTC
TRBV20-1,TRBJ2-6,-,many,CSARTGANVLTF,TGCAGTGCTCGTACCGGGGCCAACGTCCTGACTTTC
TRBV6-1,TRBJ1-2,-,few,CAIRDWGGQYGYTF,TGTGCCATCCGTGACTGGGGGGGACAATATGGCTACACCTTC
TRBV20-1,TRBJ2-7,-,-,CSARYWGGYEQYF,TGCAGTGCTAGATACTGGGGTGGGTACGAGCAGTACTTC
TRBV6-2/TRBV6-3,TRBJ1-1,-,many,CASSQYTEAFF,TGTGCCAGCAGTCAGTACACTGAAGCTTTCTTT
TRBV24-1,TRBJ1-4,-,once,CATSDPGEPGREKLFF,TGTGCCACCAGTGACCCCGGGGAGCCCGGCAGAGAAAAACTGTTTTTT
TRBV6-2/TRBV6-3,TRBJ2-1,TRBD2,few,CASSYGLAGGVEQFF,TGTGCCAGCAGTTACGGACTAGCGGGGGGTGTTGAGCAGTTCTTC
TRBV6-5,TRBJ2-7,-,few,CASSYAGPYEQYF,TGTGCCAGCAGTTACGCGGGACCCTACGAGCAGTACTTC
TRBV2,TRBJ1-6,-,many,CASSRNSPLHF,TGTGCCAGCAGCAGGAATTCACCCCTCCACTTT
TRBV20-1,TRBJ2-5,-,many,CSALPAYQETQYF,TGCAGTGCTCTCCCGGCCTACCAAGAGACCCAGTACTTC
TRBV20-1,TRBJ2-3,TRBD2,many,CSARGGLAGGLGTQYF,TGCAGTGCTAGAGGGGGACTAGCGGGGGGGCTAGGTACGCAGTATTTT
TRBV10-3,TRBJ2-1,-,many,CAITPGGEYNEQFF,TGTGCCATCACTCCCGGCGGGGAATACAATGAGCAGTTCTTC
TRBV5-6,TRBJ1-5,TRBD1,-,CASSLGTGRNQPQHF,TGTGCCAGCAGTCTTGGGACAGGGCGGAATCAGCCCCAGCATTTT
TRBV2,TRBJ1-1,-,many,CASGLGRMNTEAFF,TGTGCCAGCGGATTGGGGAGGATGAACACTGAAGCTTTCTTT
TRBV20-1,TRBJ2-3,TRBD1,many,CSARSGTGNTDTQYF,TGCAGTGCTAGATCAGGGACAGGGAACACAGATACGCAGTATTTT
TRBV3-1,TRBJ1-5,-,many,CASSQDGGRGQPQHF,TGTGCCAGCAGCCAAGATGGGGGGCGCGGGCAGCCCCAGCATTTT
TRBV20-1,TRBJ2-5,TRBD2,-,CSARGGLAGARYQETQYF,TGCAGTGCTAGGGGGGGACTAGCGGGGGCCAGGTACCAAGAGACCCAGTACTTC
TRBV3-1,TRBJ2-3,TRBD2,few,CASSQWSGGSPDTQYF,TGTGCCAGCAGCCAATGGAGCGGGGGGTCCCCAGATACGCAGTATTTT
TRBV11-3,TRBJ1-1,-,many,CASSLGGFDFF,TGTGCCAGCAGCTTAGGGGGATTCGATTTCTTT
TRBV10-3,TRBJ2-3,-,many,CAISDSETISTDTQYF,TGTGCCATCAGTGACTCGGAAACGATAAGCACAGATACGCAGTATTTT
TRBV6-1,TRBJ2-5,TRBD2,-,CASRRLAPETQYF,TGTGCCAGCAGGCGACTAGCCCCCGAGACCCAGTACTTC
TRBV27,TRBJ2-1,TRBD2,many,CASSLSIFDWTSGATYNEQFF,TGTGCCAGCAGTTTATCGATTTTCGACTGGACTAGCGGGGCTACCTACAATGAGCAGTTCTTC
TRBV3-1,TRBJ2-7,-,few,CASSLKAGSYEQYF,TGTGCCAGCAGCCTTAAGGCGGGCTCCTACGAGCAGTACTTC
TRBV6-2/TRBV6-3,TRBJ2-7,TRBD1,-,CASSYSRDRGAGEQYF,TGTGCCAGCAGTTACTCCCGGGACAGGGGAGCTGGCGAGCAGTACTTC
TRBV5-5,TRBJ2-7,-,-,CASSLRFEQYF,TGTGCCAGCAGCTTAAGGTTCGAGCAGTACTTC